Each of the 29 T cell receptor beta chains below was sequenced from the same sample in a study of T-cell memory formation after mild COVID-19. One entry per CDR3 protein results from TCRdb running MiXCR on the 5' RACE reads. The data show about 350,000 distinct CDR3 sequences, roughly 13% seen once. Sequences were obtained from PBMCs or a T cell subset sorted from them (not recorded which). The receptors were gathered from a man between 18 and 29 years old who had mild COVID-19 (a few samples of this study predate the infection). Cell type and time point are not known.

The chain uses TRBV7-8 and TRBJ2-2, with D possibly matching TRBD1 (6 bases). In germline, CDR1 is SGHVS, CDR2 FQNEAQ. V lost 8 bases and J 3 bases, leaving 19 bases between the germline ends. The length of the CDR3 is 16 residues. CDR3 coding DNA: TGTGCCAGCGCAGGGGCCACACCGTACTACACCGGGGAGCTGTTTTTT. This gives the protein CASAGATPYYTGELFF.

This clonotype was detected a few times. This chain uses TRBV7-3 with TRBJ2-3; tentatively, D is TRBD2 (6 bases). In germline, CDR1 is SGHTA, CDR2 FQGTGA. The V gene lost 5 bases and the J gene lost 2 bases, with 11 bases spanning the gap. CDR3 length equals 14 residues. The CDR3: CASSPGDFTDTQYF. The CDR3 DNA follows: TGTGCCAGCAGCCCTGGGGACTTCACAGATACGCAGTATTTT. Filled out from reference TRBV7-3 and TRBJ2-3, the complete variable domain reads GAGVSQTPSNKVTEKGKYVELRCDPISGHTALYWYRQSLGQGPEFLIYFQGTGAADDSGLPNDRFFAVRPEGSVSTLKIQRTERGDSAVYLCASSPGDFTDTQYFGPGTRLTVL.

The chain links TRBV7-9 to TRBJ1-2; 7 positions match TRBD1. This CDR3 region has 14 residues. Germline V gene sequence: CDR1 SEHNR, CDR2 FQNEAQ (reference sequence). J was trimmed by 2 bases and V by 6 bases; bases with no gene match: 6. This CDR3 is CASSDQGQNYGYTF. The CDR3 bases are TGTGCCAGCAGTGATCAGGGACAGAACTATGGCTACACCTTC.

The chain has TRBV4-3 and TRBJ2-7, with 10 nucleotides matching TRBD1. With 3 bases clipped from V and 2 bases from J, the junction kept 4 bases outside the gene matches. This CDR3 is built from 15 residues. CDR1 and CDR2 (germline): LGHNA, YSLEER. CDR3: CASSHGTGATYEQYF. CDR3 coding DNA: TGCGCCAGCAGCCATGGGACAGGGGCTACCTACGAGCAGTACTTC.

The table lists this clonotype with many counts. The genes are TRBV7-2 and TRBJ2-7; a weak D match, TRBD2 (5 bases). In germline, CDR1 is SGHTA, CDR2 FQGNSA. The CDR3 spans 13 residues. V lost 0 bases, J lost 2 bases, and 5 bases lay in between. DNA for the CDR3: TGTGCCAGCAGCTTAGCGGGAGCCTACGAGCAGTACTTC. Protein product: CASSLAGAYEQYF.

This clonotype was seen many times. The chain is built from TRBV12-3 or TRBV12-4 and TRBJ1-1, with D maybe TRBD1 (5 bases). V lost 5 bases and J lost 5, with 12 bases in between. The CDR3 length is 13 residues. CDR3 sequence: CASSLLGGTEAFF. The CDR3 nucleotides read TGTGCCAGCAGTCTACTGGGGGGTACTGAAGCTTTCTTT.

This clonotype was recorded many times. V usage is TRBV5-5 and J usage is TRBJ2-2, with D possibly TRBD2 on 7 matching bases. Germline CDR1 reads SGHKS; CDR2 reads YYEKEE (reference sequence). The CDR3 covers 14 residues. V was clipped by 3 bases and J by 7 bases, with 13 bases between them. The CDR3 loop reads CASSSAGAVGELFF. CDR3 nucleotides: TGTGCCAGCAGCTCCGCGGGGGCCGTCGGGGAGCTGTTTTTT.

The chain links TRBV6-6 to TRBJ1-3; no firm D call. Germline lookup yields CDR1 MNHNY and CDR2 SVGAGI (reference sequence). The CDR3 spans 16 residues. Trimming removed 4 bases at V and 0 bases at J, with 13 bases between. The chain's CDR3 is CASSLSYSNSGNTIYF. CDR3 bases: TGTGCCAGCAGTTTGTCCTACAGTAACTCTGGAAACACCATATATTTT.

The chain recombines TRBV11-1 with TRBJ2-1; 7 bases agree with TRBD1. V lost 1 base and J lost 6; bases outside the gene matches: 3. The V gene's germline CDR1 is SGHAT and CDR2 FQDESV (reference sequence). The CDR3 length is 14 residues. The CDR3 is CASSLGTGFNEQFF. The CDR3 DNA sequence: TGTGCCAGCAGCTTAGGGACAGGATTCAATGAGCAGTTCTTC.

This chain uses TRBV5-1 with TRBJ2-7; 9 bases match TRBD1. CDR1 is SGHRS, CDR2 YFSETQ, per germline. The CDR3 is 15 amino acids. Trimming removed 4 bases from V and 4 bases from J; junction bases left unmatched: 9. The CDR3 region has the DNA TGCGCCAGCAGCATCAAGGGACAGGGTCAGTACGAGCAGTACTTC. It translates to CASSIKGQGQYEQYF.

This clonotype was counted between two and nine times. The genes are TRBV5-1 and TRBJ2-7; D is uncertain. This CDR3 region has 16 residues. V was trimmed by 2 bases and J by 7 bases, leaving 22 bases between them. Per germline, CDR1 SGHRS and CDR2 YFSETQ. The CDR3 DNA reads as TGCGCCAGCAGCTTCTACCCTCGCATGGGCGGTGATGAGCAGTACGTC. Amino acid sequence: CASSFYPRMGGDEQYV.

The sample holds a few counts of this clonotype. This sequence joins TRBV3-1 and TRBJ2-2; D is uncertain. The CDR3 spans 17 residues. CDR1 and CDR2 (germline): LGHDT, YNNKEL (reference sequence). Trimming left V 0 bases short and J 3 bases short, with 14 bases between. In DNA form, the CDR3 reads TGTGCCAGCAGCCAAGATCTGGCTTTGTCCTACACCGGGGAGCTGTTTTTT. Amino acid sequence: CASSQDLALSYTGELFF.

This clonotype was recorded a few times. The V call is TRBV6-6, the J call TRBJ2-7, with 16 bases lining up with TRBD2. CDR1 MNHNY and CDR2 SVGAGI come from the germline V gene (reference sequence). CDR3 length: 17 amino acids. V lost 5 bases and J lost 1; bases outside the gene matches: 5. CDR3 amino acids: CASSQGLAGGRSYEQYV. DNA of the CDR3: TGTGCCAGCAGTCAGGGACTAGCGGGGGGGAGATCCTACGAGCAGTACGTC.

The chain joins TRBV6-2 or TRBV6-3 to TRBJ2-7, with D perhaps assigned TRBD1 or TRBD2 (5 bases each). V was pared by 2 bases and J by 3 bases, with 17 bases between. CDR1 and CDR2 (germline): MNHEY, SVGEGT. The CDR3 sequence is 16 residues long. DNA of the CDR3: TGTGCCAGCAGTTACCGCCCCTTTGATGGGGGCTACGAGCAGTACTTC. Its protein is CASSYRPFDGGYEQYF.

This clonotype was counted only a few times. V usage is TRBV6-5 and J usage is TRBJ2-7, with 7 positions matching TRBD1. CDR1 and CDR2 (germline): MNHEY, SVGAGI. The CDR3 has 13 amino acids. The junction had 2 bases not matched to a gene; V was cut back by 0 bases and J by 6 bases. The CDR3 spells CASSYSPGGEQYV. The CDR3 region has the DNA TGTGCCAGCAGTTACTCGCCAGGGGGCGAGCAGTACGTC.

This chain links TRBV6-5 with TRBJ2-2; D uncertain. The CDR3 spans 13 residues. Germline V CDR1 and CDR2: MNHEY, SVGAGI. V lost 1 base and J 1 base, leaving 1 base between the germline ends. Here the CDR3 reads CASSYWNTGELFF. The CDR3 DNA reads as TGTGCCAGCAGTTACTGGAACACCGGGGAGCTGTTTTTT.

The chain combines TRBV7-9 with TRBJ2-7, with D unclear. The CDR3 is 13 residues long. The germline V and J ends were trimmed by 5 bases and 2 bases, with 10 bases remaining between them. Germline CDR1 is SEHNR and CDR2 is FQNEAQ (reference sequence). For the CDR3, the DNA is TGTGCCAGCAGCCCTACTTCCACCTACGAGCAGTACTTC. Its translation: CASSPTSTYEQYF.

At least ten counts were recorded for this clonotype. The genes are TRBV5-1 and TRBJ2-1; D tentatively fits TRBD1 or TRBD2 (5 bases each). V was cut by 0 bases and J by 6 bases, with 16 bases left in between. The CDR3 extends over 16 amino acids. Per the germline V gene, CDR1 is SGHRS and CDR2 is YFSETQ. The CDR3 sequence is CASSLVVTGTTNEQFF. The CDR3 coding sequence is TGCGCCAGCAGCTTGGTCGTTACCGGGACCACCAATGAGCAGTTCTTC.

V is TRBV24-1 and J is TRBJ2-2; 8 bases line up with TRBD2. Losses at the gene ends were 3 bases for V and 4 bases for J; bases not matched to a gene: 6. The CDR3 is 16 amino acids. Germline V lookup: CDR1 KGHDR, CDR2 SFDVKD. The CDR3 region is CATSDHQRGSTGELFF. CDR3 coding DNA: TGTGCCACCAGTGATCACCAGCGGGGGAGCACCGGGGAGCTGTTTTTT.

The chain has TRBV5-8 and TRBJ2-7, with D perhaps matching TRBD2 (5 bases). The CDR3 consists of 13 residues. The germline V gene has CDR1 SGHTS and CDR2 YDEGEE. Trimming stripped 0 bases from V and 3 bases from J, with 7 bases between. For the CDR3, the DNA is TGTGCCAGCAGCTTGGGAGGGATCTACGAGCAGTACGTC. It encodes CASSLGGIYEQYV.

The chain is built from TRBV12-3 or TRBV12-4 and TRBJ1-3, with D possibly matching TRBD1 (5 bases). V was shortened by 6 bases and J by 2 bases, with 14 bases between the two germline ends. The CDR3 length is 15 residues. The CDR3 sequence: CASSATQDPGNTIYF. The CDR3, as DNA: TGTGCCAGCAGCGCGACACAGGATCCTGGAAACACCATATATTTT.

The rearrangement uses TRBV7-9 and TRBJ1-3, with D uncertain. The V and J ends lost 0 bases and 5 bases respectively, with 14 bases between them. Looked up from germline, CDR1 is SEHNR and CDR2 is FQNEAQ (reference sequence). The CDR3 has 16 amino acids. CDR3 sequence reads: CASSLAGSSGRNTIYF. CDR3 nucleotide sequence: TGTGCCAGCAGCTTAGCGGGTTCGTCCGGTAGAAACACCATATATTTT. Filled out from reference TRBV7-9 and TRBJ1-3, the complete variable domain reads DTGVSQNPRHKITKRGQNVTFRCDPISEHNRLYWYRQTLGQGPEFLTYFQNEAQLEKSRLLSDRFSAERPKGSFSTLEIQRTEQGDSAMYLCASSLAGSSGRNTIYFGEGSWLTVV.

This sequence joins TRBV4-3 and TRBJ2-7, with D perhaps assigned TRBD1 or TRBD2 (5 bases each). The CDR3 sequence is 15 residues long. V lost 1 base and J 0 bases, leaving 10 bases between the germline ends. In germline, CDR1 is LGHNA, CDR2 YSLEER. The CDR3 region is CASSQVPGPSYEQYF. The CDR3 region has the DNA TGCGCCAGCAGCCAAGTCCCGGGACCCTCCTACGAGCAGTACTTC.

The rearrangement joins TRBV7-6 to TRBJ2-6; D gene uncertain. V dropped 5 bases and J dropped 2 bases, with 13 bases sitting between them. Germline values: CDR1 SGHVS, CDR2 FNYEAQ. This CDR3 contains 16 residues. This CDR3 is CASSDLGRTGANVLTF. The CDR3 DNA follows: TGTGCCAGCAGCGATCTGGGCCGAACTGGGGCCAACGTCCTGACTTTC.

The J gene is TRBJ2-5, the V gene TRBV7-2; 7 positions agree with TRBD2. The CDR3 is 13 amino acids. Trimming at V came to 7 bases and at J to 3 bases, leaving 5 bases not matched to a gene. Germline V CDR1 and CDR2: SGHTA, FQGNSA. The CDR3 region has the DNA TGTGCCAGCAATCCTAGCGGAAAAGAGACCCAGTACTTC. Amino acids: CASNPSGKETQYF.

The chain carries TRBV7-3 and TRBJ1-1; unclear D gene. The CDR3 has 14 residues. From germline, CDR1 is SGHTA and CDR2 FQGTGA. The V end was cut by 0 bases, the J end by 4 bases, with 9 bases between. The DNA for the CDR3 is TGTGCCAGCAGCTTAACAGGGTCGAGCACTGAAGCTTTCTTT. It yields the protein CASSLTGSSTEAFF.

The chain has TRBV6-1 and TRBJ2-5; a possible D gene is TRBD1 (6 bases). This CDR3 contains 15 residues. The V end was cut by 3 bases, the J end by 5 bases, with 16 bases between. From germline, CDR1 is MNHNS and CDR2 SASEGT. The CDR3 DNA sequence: TGTGCCAGCAGTGAGAGACAGGTCCGAGGGGAGACCCAGTACTTC. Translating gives CASSERQVRGETQYF.

In DNA form, the CDR3 reads TGTGCCAGCAGTTTACTGGGGTATGGGGCCAACGTCCTGACTTTC. Protein sequence: CASSLLGYGANVLTF. V and J are TRBV12-3 or TRBV12-4 and TRBJ2-6; D unresolved. The CDR3 is 15 residues long. V was clipped by 2 bases and J by 3 bases, with 8 bases between them.

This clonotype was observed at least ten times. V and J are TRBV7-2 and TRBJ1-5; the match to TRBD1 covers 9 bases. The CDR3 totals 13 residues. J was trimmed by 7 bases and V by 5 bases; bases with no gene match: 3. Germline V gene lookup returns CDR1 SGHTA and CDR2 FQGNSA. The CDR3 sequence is CASSPDRGQPQHF. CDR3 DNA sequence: TGTGCCAGCAGCCCGGACAGGGGACAGCCCCAGCATTTT.